The 3 T cell receptor beta chains reported below all come from one sample, sequenced in a study of tumour-infiltrating T cells in Burkitt lymphoma. Here immunoSEQ multiplex PCR was the method, and the copy in TCRdb shows in-frame clones only, minus some. The sample lists around 46,000 clones, around 31% seen once, with 2.9% in the top ten. Sequences were obtained from tumor tissue. Receptors were obtained from a human donor with Burkitt lymphoma.

The CDR3 region is CAISESMGTRGEQYF. The CDR3 coding sequence is TGTGCCATCAGTGAGTCGATGGGGACAAGGGGCGAGCAGTACTTC. The chain couples TRBV10-3 to TRBJ2-7, with D possibly matching TRBD1 (6 bases). The CDR3 loop spans 15 amino acids. The germline V and J ends were trimmed by 0 bases and 6 bases, with 15 bases remaining between them. CDR1 and CDR2 from the germline V gene are ENHRY and SYGVKD.

The sample holds many counts of this clone. CDR3 amino acids: CASSYGTEETQYF. The DNA of the CDR3 is TGTGCCAGCAGCTATGGGACGGAAGAGACCCAGTACTTC. V is TRBV5-6 and J is TRBJ2-5; the D gene could be TRBD1 or TRBD2 (5 bases each). The germline V gene encodes CDR1 SGHDT and CDR2 YYEEEE. The CDR3 loop spans 13 amino acids. V lost 3 bases to trimming and J lost 3 bases, with 9 bases between them.

This chain uses TRBV27 with TRBJ2-6, with TRBD1 matching 9 bases. Losses at the gene ends were 4 bases for V and 0 bases for J; bases not matched to a gene: 10. CDR1 is MNHEY and CDR2 is SMNVEV in the germline V gene (reference sequence). This CDR3 contains 19 residues. The CDR3: CASSYTGTGYLSGANVLTF. As DNA, the CDR3 is TGTGCCAGCAGTTACACCGGGACAGGGTACCTCTCTGGGGCCAACGTCCTGACTTTC. Complete variable domain (other parts from reference TRBV27 and TRBJ2-6): EAQVTQNPRYLITVTGKKLTVTCSQNMNHEYMSWYRQDPGLGLRQIYYSMNVEVTDKGDVPEGYKVSRKEKRNFPLILESPSPNQTSLYFCASSYTGTGYLSGANVLTFGAGSRLTVL.